What follows are 9 T cell receptor beta chains derived from one specimen sequenced in a study. TCRdb processed the 5' RACE reads anew with MiXCR; each CDR3 protein has one entry. The data show roughly 69,000 distinct CDR3 sequences, approximately 22% seen once. Sequencing was carried out using memory CD4+ T cells sorted from a lymph node. Specified subset: memory CD4+ T cells, CD4+CD45RO+CD25-. The receptors were sampled from a female donor with breast cancer.

This clonotype occurred a few times. The chain recombines TRBV29-1 with TRBJ1-1; D perhaps matches TRBD1 (6 bases). Trimming removed 4 bases from V and 5 bases from J, with 14 bases in between. This CDR3 region has 13 residues. CDR1 SQVTM and CDR2 ANQGSEA come from the germline V gene. This CDR3 reads CSVVRGESTEAFF. DNA of the CDR3: TGCAGCGTTGTTAGGGGGGAATCGACTGAAGCTTTCTTT. Full variable domain (outside the CDR3, taken from reference TRBV29-1 and TRBJ1-1): SAVISQKPSRDICQRGTSLTIQCQVDSQVTMMFWYRQQPGQSLTLIATANQGSEATYESGFVIDKFPISRPNLTFSTLTVSNMSPEDSSIYLCSVVRGESTEAFFGQGTRLTVV.

V gene TRBV5-1 combines with J gene TRBJ2-6, with unresolved D. Germline CDR1 is SGHRS and CDR2 is YFSETQ. This CDR3 spans 15 amino acids. Deletions cut 4 bases from V and 2 bases from J, with 10 bases between. The CDR3 DNA follows: TGCGCCAGCAGCCCTGGTGGGGCTGGGGCCAACGTCCTGACTTTC. Translation gives CASSPGGAGANVLTF.

V usage is TRBV5-6 and J usage is TRBJ1-1; the D gene is possibly TRBD1 (6 bases). Deletions cut 0 bases from V and 0 bases from J, with 12 bases between. The CDR3 has 16 residues. Germline CDR1 is SGHDT and CDR2 is YYEEEE. The CDR3 coding sequence is TGTGCCAGCAGCTTGGGGCAGGGGACGATGAACACTGAAGCTTTCTTT. This sequence encodes CASSLGQGTMNTEAFF.

The gene calls are TRBV5-5 and TRBJ2-3, with no clear D. V gave up 2 bases and J gave up 2 bases, with 9 bases separating them. Germline values: CDR1 SGHKS, CDR2 YYEKEE (reference sequence). This CDR3 is 14 amino acids long. CDR3 loop: CASSLSLFTDTQYF. For the CDR3, the DNA is TGTGCCAGCAGCTTAAGTCTTTTCACAGATACGCAGTATTTT.

The chain couples TRBV5-1 to TRBJ2-3, with D hard to call. Germline assignment: CDR1 SGHRS and CDR2 YFSETQ. The CDR3 extends over 12 amino acids. The V gene lost 4 bases and the J gene lost 4 bases, with 7 bases spanning the gap. The CDR3 region has the DNA TGCGCCAGCAGCCCCCCTTCAGATACGCAGTATTTT. Translated: CASSPPSDTQYF.

This clonotype turned up a few times. The chain employs TRBV5-1 and TRBJ2-1, with 8 bases identical to TRBD1. The V gene's germline CDR1 is SGHRS and CDR2 YFSETQ. Trimming cost V 4 bases and J 0 bases; bases outside gene matches: 3. The CDR3 has 15 amino acids. The CDR3 DNA sequence: TGCGCCAGCAGCCCAGGACAGGGCTCCTACAATGAGCAGTTCTTC. Its translation is CASSPGQGSYNEQFF.

The rearrangement uses TRBV3-1 and TRBJ1-1, with a weak D call TRBD1 (5 bases). The CDR3 consists of 14 residues. Germline loops: CDR1 LGHDT, CDR2 YNNKEL (reference sequence). V dropped 1 base and J dropped 6 bases, with 12 bases sitting between them. The DNA of the CDR3 is TGTGCCAGCAGCCAAGGGTTGAGGGGCCCTGAAGCTTTCTTT. This gives the protein CASSQGLRGPEAFF.

The V call is TRBV7-8, the J call TRBJ2-7; the match to TRBD2 covers 8 bases. Germline V gene lookup returns CDR1 SGHVS and CDR2 FQNEAQ. After removal of 6 bases from V and 6 bases from J, the junction contained 10 bases not matched to a gene. The CDR3 loop spans 14 amino acids. For the CDR3, the DNA is TGTGCCAGCAGTACGGGACTAGTACACAGCGAGCAGTACTTC. Translated, it gives CASSTGLVHSEQYF.

This clonotype was seen ten or more times. J is TRBJ2-7 and V is TRBV7-3; 7 positions match TRBD2. V lost 1 base and J lost 0; bases outside the gene matches: 15. Germline-derived CDR1 and CDR2 are SGHTA and FQGTGA. CDR3 length equals 19 residues. Here the CDR3 reads CASSLRGKRLAPISYEQYF. Here the CDR3 DNA reads TGTGCCAGCAGCTTAAGGGGCAAAAGACTAGCTCCGATCTCCTACGAGCAGTACTTC.